This entry is about one TCR beta chain. Original methodology: From reference gene primer amplification, estimates of nucleated cell counts were derived. Only in-frame clones appear in the TCRdb table, and some are missing; sequencing was by immunoSEQ multiplex PCR. V, J and clone size reflect that table, while D and trimming were determined from the DNA. The table shows around 140,000 clones, with approximately 91% occurring only once. The V gene's germline CDR1 is SNHLY and CDR2 FYNNEI. The CDR3 totals 13 residues. V lost 7 bases and J lost 8; bases outside the gene matches: 7. The sample is drawn from a study of blood T cell repertoires in COVID-19. Study-level information: The United States, Italy and Spain supplied acute and convalescent COVID-19 samples.

The material sequenced was peripheral blood. This rearrangement joins TRBV2 to TRBJ1-4; 7 positions agree with TRBD1. The receptor was isolated from a man aged 70 or older with acute or convalescent COVID-19. CDR3 bases: TGTGCCAGCAAGGGACAGCCAGGGGAAAAACTGTTTTTT. Translating gives CASKGQPGEKLFF. Based on the CDR3 plus reference TRBV2 and TRBJ1-4, the full variable domain is EPEVTQTPSHQVTQMGQEVILRCVPISNHLYFYWYRQILGQKVEFLVSFYNNEISEKSEIFDDQFSVERPDGSNFTLKIRSTKLEDSAMYFCASKGQPGEKLFFGSGTQLSVL.